The 8 T cell receptor beta chains given below trace back to one sample, sequenced in a study of metastatic and nonmetastatic thyroid tumors (dated by TCRdb to the early 2020s). None of the patients had been given any treatment before thyroid surgery. The library was made by PCR. The sequencer listed for this sample is Illumina HiSeq 4000. The raw public reads went through TCRdb reprocessing: fastp at Q25, MiXCR clone calling, in-frame beta chains kept. The sample records around 19,000 clones, just under 30% of which are singletons. Of the sample, roughly 24% is held by the ten largest clones. The sample consisted of tumor tissue. Receptors were obtained from a male donor with papillary thyroid cancer or a benign thyroid nodule (not recorded which). Some clones in this sample may be carry-over from other donors' samples.

The chain combines TRBV5-8 with TRBJ2-1; no reliable D call. CDR1 SGHTS and CDR2 YDEGEE come from the germline V gene. The germline V and J ends were trimmed by 3 bases and 10 bases, with 14 bases remaining between them. This CDR3 region has 13 residues. DNA of the CDR3: TGTGCCAGCAGCTACAACCGACGAGCGGAGCAGTTCTTC. It is translated as CASSYNRRAEQFF.

This clone showed up many times. The chain links TRBV18 to TRBJ1-2; D is ambiguous. CDR1 and CDR2 (germline): KGHSH, LQKENI. The CDR3 totals 13 residues. Trimming removed 0 bases at V and 4 bases at J, with 6 bases between. This CDR3 is CASSPPGSYGYTF. The CDR3 bases are TGTGCCAGCTCACCACCGGGCAGCTATGGCTACACCTTC.

The rearrangement links TRBV19 to TRBJ1-6; D call uncertain. The CDR3 covers 13 residues. Germline lookup yields CDR1 LNHDA and CDR2 SQIVND (reference sequence). Trimming took 3 bases from V and 8 from J, leaving 8 bases between them. The CDR3 region is CASSMAGHSPLHF. In DNA, the CDR3 is TGTGCCAGTAGTATGGCCGGTCATTCACCCCTCCACTTT.

This clone appeared many times. The chain couples TRBV19 to TRBJ2-6; no clear D gene. The CDR3 covers 14 residues. The germline V and J ends were trimmed by 6 bases and 0 bases, with 6 bases remaining between them. Germline CDR1 reads LNHDA; CDR2 reads SQIVND (reference sequence). The CDR3 sequence is CASRSNSGANVLTF. The CDR3 nucleotides read TGTGCCAGTAGGTCTAACTCTGGGGCCAACGTCCTGACTTTC.

This clone turned up a few times. The genes are TRBV4-1 and TRBJ2-6; a weak D match, TRBD1 (5 bases). Deletions cut 7 bases from V and 1 base from J, with 14 bases between. From germline, CDR1 is MGHRA and CDR2 YSYEKL. The CDR3 spans 16 residues. As DNA, the CDR3 is TGCGCCAGCAAACATGGGGCATCGTCTGGGGCCAACGTCCTGACTTTC. Translated, it gives CASKHGASSGANVLTF.

This clone was found a few times. The chain joins TRBV27 to TRBJ2-7; D remains unclear. The CDR3 is 15 residues long. V was pared by 6 bases and J by 4 bases, with 19 bases between. Per germline, CDR1 MNHEY and CDR2 SMNVEV (reference sequence). In DNA, the CDR3 is TGTGCCAGCAGCCAATTCCCTAATCCATCTTACGAGCAGTACTTC. Its translation is CASSQFPNPSYEQYF.

Sample share makes this clone medium-sized. This chain connects TRBV6-1 to TRBJ2-1; D is uncertain. The CDR3 spans 16 residues. Germline CDR1 MNHNS, CDR2 SASEGT. V gave up 2 bases and J gave up 2 bases, with 13 bases separating them. This chain's CDR3 is CASSELRLPPYNEQFF. CDR3 nucleotides: TGTGCCAGCAGTGAATTGAGACTCCCACCCTACAATGAGCAGTTCTTC.

In its sample, this clone ranks as medium-sized. This chain links TRBV27 with TRBJ1-2, with a weak D call TRBD1 (6 bases). The CDR3 runs to 11 residues. CDR1 and CDR2 (germline): MNHEY, SMNVEV (reference sequence). The germline V and J ends were trimmed by 8 bases and 10 bases, with 14 bases remaining between them. CDR3 amino acids: CASRGAGDYTF. For the CDR3, the DNA is TGTGCCAGCCGGGGGGCAGGCGACTACACCTTC.